Below are 18 T cell receptor beta chains sequenced from a single sample in a study of T cells after posttransplantation cyclophosphamide. Data came from immunoSEQ multiplex PCR; TCRdb stores just in-frame clones and leaves some out. The table lists 7,000 or so clones, no singletons, with about 6.3% in the top ten. Busulfan-fludarabine conditioning, marrow transplant, and cyclophosphamide on days +3 and +4 were administered. Sequencing was performed on PBMCs, taken after allogeneic stem cell transplant with posttransplant cyclophosphamide. All receptors derive from a female patient aged 50-59 years who received an allogeneic stem cell transplant from an unrelated donor, was CMV-positive, and had acute GVHD only. Some of the T cells may derive from the graft donor.

The sample holds many counts of this clone. The V and J genes are TRBV19 and TRBJ2-7; TRBD2 agrees at 10 bases. Looked up from germline, CDR1 is LNHDA and CDR2 is SQIVND (reference sequence). After removal of 6 bases from V and 6 bases from J, the junction contained 11 bases not matched to a gene. CDR3 size: 15 residues. The CDR3 here is CASSPLASGRGEQYF. CDR3 sequence (DNA): TGTGCCAGTAGCCCCCTGGCTAGCGGGAGAGGCGAGCAGTACTTC. Filled out from reference TRBV19 and TRBJ2-7, the complete variable domain reads DGGITQSPKYLFRKEGQNVTLSCEQNLNHDAMYWYRQDPGQGLRLIYYSQIVNDFQKGDIAEGYSVSREKKESFPLTVTSAQKNPTAFYLCASSPLASGRGEQYFGPGTRLTVT.

This clone has at least ten counts. V is TRBV18 and J is TRBJ2-7; perhaps TRBD2 as D (8 bases). The CDR3 is made up of 16 amino acids. Germline V CDR1 and CDR2: KGHSH, LQKENI. V lost 0 bases, J lost 3 bases, and 15 bases lay in between. CDR3 protein: CASSPPRQGLVYEQYF. The CDR3, as DNA: TGTGCCAGCTCACCACCGCGACAGGGACTAGTCTACGAGCAGTACTTC.

By sample share, this clone is medium-sized. J is TRBJ1-3 and V is TRBV10-3; TRBD1 agrees at 9 bases. Germline trimming cut 10 bases from V and 4 bases from J; bases unmatched to any gene: 11. CDR1 ENHRY and CDR2 SYGVKD come from the germline V gene. This CDR3 is 15 amino acids long. Written as DNA, the CDR3 is TGTGCCACCACCTGGACAGGGGCACCGGGAAACACCATATATTTT. Its protein product is CATTWTGAPGNTIYF.

This clone was found many times. V usage is TRBV29-1 and J usage is TRBJ2-7; TRBD1 aligns across 9 bases. This CDR3 comprises 13 residues. Unmatched junction bases numbered 6, after V lost 5 bases and J lost 4 bases. Germline CDR1 reads SQVTM; CDR2 reads ANQGSEA. The CDR3 nucleotides are TGCAGCGTTCGCGGGACAGGGTCTTACGAGCAGTACTTC. Translation: CSVRGTGSYEQYF.

In its sample, this clone was seen many times. The genes are TRBV30 and TRBJ1-2; 7 nucleotides agree with TRBD1. The CDR3 is 14 residues long. V shed 3 bases and J 8 bases; nucleotides not matched to a gene: 12. Germline CDR1 reads GTSNPN; CDR2 reads SVGIG (reference sequence). In DNA form, the CDR3 reads TGTGCCTGGAGGTCCACAGGGGCCCCTCGAGGCTACACCTTC. Its protein product is CAWRSTGAPRGYTF.

This clone showed up many times. The chain recombines TRBV28 with TRBJ2-2; TRBD2 might be the D (6 bases). V dropped 6 bases and J dropped 0 bases, with 14 bases sitting between them. The germline gives CDR1 MDHEN, CDR2 SYDVKM. The CDR3 extends over 16 amino acids. The CDR3, as DNA: TGTGCCAGCAGCGTACCTGGACTAACGAACACCGGGGAGCTGTTTTTT. Protein: CASSVPGLTNTGELFF.

Many counts were recorded for this clone. The chain links TRBV11-2 to TRBJ1-1; TRBD1 agrees at 7 bases. This CDR3 contains 14 residues. Trimming cost V 5 bases and J 4 bases; bases outside gene matches: 7. Germline V gives CDR1 SGHAT, CDR2 FQNNGV. CDR3 nucleotide sequence: TGTGCCAGCAGCAGACTACAGGGGCCCACTGAAGCTTTCTTT. Protein product: CASSRLQGPTEAFF.

This clone was seen ten or more times. The chain employs TRBV29-1 and TRBJ2-7, with D perhaps TRBD2 (6 bases). Germline-derived CDR1 and CDR2 are SQVTM and ANQGSEA. The length of the CDR3 is 14 residues. Trimming cost V 4 bases and J 2 bases, with 15 bases left between them. The CDR3 region is CSVGTGGGAYEQYF. The CDR3 bases are TGCAGCGTTGGTACGGGCGGAGGGGCCTACGAGCAGTACTTC.

At least ten counts were recorded for this clone. The chain couples TRBV19 to TRBJ2-7; 7 positions agree with TRBD1. This CDR3 comprises 14 residues. The V gene end was trimmed by 10 bases and the J gene end by 0 bases; junction bases not matched to a gene: 9. Germline lookup yields CDR1 LNHDA and CDR2 SQIVND (reference sequence). The CDR3 nucleotides are TGTGCCACCAAAAAGAGGGACAGCTCCTACGAGCAGTACTTC. Residues: CATKKRDSSYEQYF. The whole variable domain, remainder taken from reference TRBV19 and TRBJ2-7, is DGGITQSPKYLFRKEGQNVTLSCEQNLNHDAMYWYRQDPGQGLRLIYYSQIVNDFQKGDIAEGYSVSREKKESFPLTVTSAQKNPTAFYLCATKKRDSSYEQYFGPGTRLTVT.

This clone occurred many times. The chain links TRBV11-2 to TRBJ2-7, with 7 bases aligning to TRBD1. With V trimmed by 2 bases and J by 4 bases, 2 bases remained unmatched. The CDR3 has 13 residues. The germline V gene has CDR1 SGHAT and CDR2 FQNNGV. The CDR3 region has the DNA TGTGCCAGCAGCTTAACACAGGGGTACGAGCAGTACTTC. As protein: CASSLTQGYEQYF.

This clone showed up many times. The CDR3 is CASSPQQGNEQFF. The CDR3 DNA reads TGTGCCAGCAGCCCCCAACAGGGCAATGAGCAGTTCTTC. The J gene is TRBJ2-1, the V gene TRBV9; the D gene is possibly TRBD1 (6 bases). The CDR3 covers 13 residues. V lost 4 bases, J lost 6 bases, and 11 bases lay in between. Germline values: CDR1 SGDLS, CDR2 YYNGEE.

This clone was counted many times. The chain employs TRBV28 and TRBJ2-5, with a possible D match to TRBD2 (6 bases). Per the germline V gene, CDR1 is MDHEN and CDR2 is SYDVKM. Deletions cut 6 bases from V and 1 base from J, with 12 bases between. CDR3 length equals 14 residues. CDR3 sequence reads: CASREGGLQETQYF. The CDR3 nucleotides are TGTGCCAGCAGGGAGGGCGGCCTCCAAGAGACCCAGTACTTC. Together with reference TRBV28 and TRBJ2-5, the CDR3 gives the full variable domain: DVKVTQSSRYLVKRTGEKVFLECVQDMDHENMFWYRQDPGLGLRLIYFSYDVKMKEKGDIPEGYSVSREKKERFSLILESASTNQTSMYLCASREGGLQETQYFGPGTRLLVL.

This clone came up many times. The CDR3 reads CASSLGPGAYNEQFF. The DNA for the CDR3 is TGCGCCAGCAGCTTGGGTCCTGGTGCGTACAATGAGCAGTTCTTC. The gene calls are TRBV5-1 and TRBJ2-1; no reliable D call. The CDR3 is made up of 15 amino acids. V was clipped by 0 bases and J by 4 bases, with 11 bases between them. The germline CDR1 and CDR2 sequences are SGHRS and YFSETQ. Using reference TRBV5-1 and TRBJ2-1 for the parts outside the CDR3, the full variable domain is KAGVTQTPRYLIKTRGQQVTLSCSPISGHRSVSWYQQTPGQGLQFLFEYFSETQRNKGNFPGRFSGRQFSNSRSEMNVSTLELGDSALYLCASSLGPGAYNEQFFGPGTRLTVL.

The rearrangement links TRBV30 to TRBJ1-6, with 7 bases matching TRBD1. V trimming: 1 base; J trimming: 7 bases; junction bases outside the gene matches: 7. In germline, CDR1 is GTSNPN, CDR2 SVGIG (reference sequence). This CDR3 is 15 amino acids long. CDR3 sequence reads: CAWSARGGGNSPLHF. The CDR3 nucleotides are TGTGCCTGGAGTGCCAGAGGGGGCGGGAATTCACCCCTCCACTTT.

This clone was picked up many times. This sequence joins TRBV19 and TRBJ2-7, with a weak D call TRBD2 (5 bases). Per germline, CDR1 LNHDA and CDR2 SQIVND (reference sequence). V lost 4 bases and J 7 bases, leaving 17 bases between the germline ends. The CDR3 covers 14 residues. CDR3 DNA: TGTGCCAGTAGTAGGCTAGCCCCCTACGAGGAGCAGTACTTC. It codes for CASSRLAPYEEQYF.

This clone has a count of ten or more. The rearrangement links TRBV7-2 to TRBJ2-7; TRBD2 is a possible D gene (6 bases). Between the trimmed V and J ends, which lost 5 bases and 2 bases, there was a span of 16 bases. In germline, CDR1 is SGHTA, CDR2 FQGNSA. CDR3 length: 15 amino acids. The CDR3 here is CASSPRGSGPYEQYF. The CDR3 DNA reads as TGTGCCAGCAGCCCTAGGGGTAGCGGACCCTACGAGCAGTACTTC.

This clone was counted at least ten times. The chain joins TRBV10-3 to TRBJ1-1; the match to TRBD1 covers 9 bases. The junction had 19 bases not matched to a gene; V was cut back by 8 bases and J by 6 bases. CDR3 size: 17 residues. Germline V lookup: CDR1 ENHRY, CDR2 SYGVKD. CDR3 in DNA: TGTGCCATCCAACCCCTCCCGGACAGGGGCGTTCCGGCTGAAGCTTTCTTT. Translating gives CAIQPLPDRGVPAEAFF.

This clone was found many times. The chain uses TRBV29-1 and TRBJ1-1, with D perhaps matching TRBD1 (5 bases). This CDR3 is built from 14 residues. Trimming took 6 bases from V and 4 from J, leaving 18 bases between them. Germline CDR1 is SQVTM and CDR2 is ANQGSEA. The CDR3, as DNA: TGCAGCGTCCGCGGGGCCACCGGGGGCACTGAAGCTTTCTTT. It translates to CSVRGATGGTEAFF. The variable domain in full, with the rest retrieved from reference TRBV29-1 and TRBJ1-1, is SAVISQKPSRDICQRGTSLTIQCQVDSQVTMMFWYRQQPGQSLTLIATANQGSEATYESGFVIDKFPISRPNLTFSTLTVSNMSPEDSSIYLCSVRGATGGTEAFFGQGTRLTVV.